This T cell receptor beta chain was sequenced for a study of blood T cell repertoires in COVID-19. Overall study context: Acute-phase and convalescent COVID-19 samples originated in the United States, Italy and Spain. From T cells, B-cell-depleted T cells, or PBMCs came the material, which was cDNA or gDNA.

Enrolment of Seattle patients took place during active infection, and they were followed longitudinally. There are 16 residues in the CDR3. Germline assignment: CDR1 SNHLY and CDR2 FYNNEI. Trimming pared 5 bases from V and 4 bases from J, leaving 20 bases between. Source study methods: Nucleated cell number was recorded as an estimate derived from reference gene primer amplification. Clones were sequenced by immunoSEQ multiplex PCR, and TCRdb holds only the in-frame ones, with some missing. The V and J calls and clone size were taken over from that table, and D and trimming were inferred from the DNA. The sample consists of under 450,000 clones, 89% of them appearing once.

This sequence was found in a woman aged 40 to 50 with COVID-19, enrolled during active disease. The rearrangement joins TRBV2 to TRBJ1-1; D gene unclear. Sequencing used peripheral blood. Here the CDR3 reads CASSPRALAVATEAFF. In nucleotides, the CDR3 is TGTGCCAGCAGTCCCCGAGCCCTAGCCGTGGCCACTGAAGCTTTCTTT.